This passage covers 12 T cell receptor beta chains from one sample sequenced in a study of OX40 agonist ivuxolimab in advanced cancers. Sequenced by immunoSEQ multiplex PCR; TCRdb stores in-frame clones only, minus some. Here the sample spans almost 50,000 clones, about 81% being singletons. The material sequenced was CD4+ or CD8+ T cells sorted from blood, taken in a trial of the OX40 agonist ivuxolimab. Every receptor here comes from an adult with an advanced solid tumor such as melanoma, head and neck, liver or kidney cancer.

The chain combines TRBV7-2 with TRBJ1-3; weak D call: TRBD1 (5 bases). Germline lookup yields CDR1 SGHTA and CDR2 FQGNSA. The V and J ends lost 1 base and 1 base respectively, with 14 bases between them. The CDR3 runs 17 residues. CDR3: CASSLVVLRESGNTIYF. The CDR3 DNA sequence: TGTGCCAGCAGCTTAGTCGTACTCAGGGAATCTGGAAACACCATATATTTT.

The genes are TRBV9 and TRBJ2-5, with 10 bases identical to TRBD2. V lost 0 bases to trimming and J lost 5 bases; unmatched junction nucleotides: 7. Germline CDR1 SGDLS, CDR2 YYNGEE. This CDR3 is 16 amino acids long. The CDR3 loop is CASSVGASGRMETQYF. The DNA for the CDR3 is TGTGCCAGCAGCGTAGGGGCTAGCGGGAGAATGGAGACCCAGTACTTC.

The V call is TRBV27, the J call TRBJ1-5, with TRBD1 identical over 7 bases. V trimming: 3 bases; J trimming: 0 bases; junction bases outside the gene matches: 5. Germline assignment: CDR1 MNHEY and CDR2 SMNVEV (reference sequence). The CDR3 contains 16 residues. The CDR3 protein is CASSFRGQLSNQPQHF. In DNA form, the CDR3 reads TGTGCCAGCAGTTTTAGGGGACAGCTTAGCAATCAGCCCCAGCATTTT.

The chain links TRBV5-1 to TRBJ1-2, with D tentatively TRBD1 (6 bases). CDR3 length: 14 residues. V lost 0 bases and J lost 6, with 12 bases in between. Per germline, CDR1 SGHRS and CDR2 YFSETQ. The CDR3: CASSLATGWDGYTF. In DNA form, the CDR3 reads TGCGCCAGCAGCTTGGCTACAGGGTGGGATGGCTACACCTTC.

This chain links TRBV4-1 with TRBJ1-2; 9 nucleotides match TRBD1. V shed 3 bases and J 4 bases; nucleotides not matched to a gene: 6. This CDR3 has 15 residues. Germline values: CDR1 MGHRA, CDR2 YSYEKL. CDR3 sequence (DNA): TGCGCCAGCAGCCAGGCCGGGACAGGGTCCTATGGCTACACCTTC. Its translation is CASSQAGTGSYGYTF.

The gene calls are TRBV5-1 and TRBJ2-7; the D gene is possibly TRBD2 (6 bases). Looked up from germline, CDR1 is SGHRS and CDR2 is YFSETQ. The ends were cut back, 3 bases at V and 2 bases at J, with 18 bases in the middle. This CDR3 has 16 residues. The CDR3 coding sequence is TGCGCCAGCAGCTCCCAACTAGGTAGCGGAGCCTACGAGCAGTACTTC. Amino acid sequence: CASSSQLGSGAYEQYF.

As concerns this clone: Within the sample, other DNA sequences also encode this same CDR3. V and J are TRBV5-1 and TRBJ2-7; D possibly corresponds to TRBD2 (6 bases). Germline CDR1 SGHRS, CDR2 YFSETQ. With 3 bases removed from V and 6 bases from J, the gap between germline ends came to 19 bases. The CDR3 runs to 15 residues. The CDR3 loop is CASSYEGRSGSEQYF. CDR3 nucleotide sequence: TGCGCCAGCAGCTACGAAGGGAGGTCCGGATCCGAGCAGTACTTC.

The chain has TRBV6-1 and TRBJ2-7, with 12 nucleotides matching TRBD2. CDR3 length: 14 residues. The junction had 4 bases not matched to a gene; V was cut back by 4 bases and J by 6 bases. Per the germline V gene, CDR1 is MNHNS and CDR2 is SASEGT. Here the CDR3 DNA reads TGTGCCAGCAGTGCTAGACTAGCGGGAGTCGAGCAGTACTTC. It encodes CASSARLAGVEQYF.

This clone was detected only once. This chain joins TRBV7-8 and TRBJ2-5; unclear D gene. Germline V gene data show CDR1 as SGHVS and CDR2 as FQNEAQ. The CDR3 has 17 residues. Trimming pared 1 base from V and 3 bases from J, leaving 18 bases between. For the CDR3, the DNA is TGTGCCAGCAGCTTAGTGCCCCTACTGAGAAGAAAAGAGACCCAGTACTTC. Amino acids: CASSLVPLLRRKETQYF.

This clone appeared once. The chain combines TRBV4-1 with TRBJ2-7; D is unclear. Trimming shortened V by 4 bases and J by 5 bases, and 6 bases separated the two germline ends. The CDR3 has 11 amino acids. Germline loops: CDR1 MGHRA, CDR2 YSYEKL. CDR3 DNA: TGCGCCAGCAGCCGACCGGACGAGCAGTACTTC. Amino acid sequence: CASSRPDEQYF.

This rearrangement joins TRBV2 to TRBJ2-7; 8 bases are a match to TRBD2. J lost 6 bases, V lost 8 bases, and 18 bases had no gene match. The CDR3 is made up of 16 amino acids. Germline V gives CDR1 SNHLY, CDR2 FYNNEI. The CDR3 DNA reads as TGTGCCAGCCACCGTGCCCGGGAGGGCCGGGGTCGCGAGCAGTACTTC. Translating gives CASHRAREGRGREQYF.

The chain recombines TRBV29-1 with TRBJ2-7; D is unclear. Germline CDR1 reads SQVTM; CDR2 reads ANQGSEA. This CDR3 region has 11 residues. Between the trimmed V and J ends, which lost 7 bases and 7 bases, there was a span of 14 bases. This chain's CDR3 is CSAANAGEQYF. CDR3 DNA sequence: TGCAGCGCCGCCAACGCTGGGGAGCAGTACTTC.